This T cell receptor (beta chain) is from a study of blood T cell repertoires in COVID-19. As for the study in general: COVID-19 samples collected from the United States, Italy and Spain covered acute and convalescent phases. From T cells, B-cell-depleted T cells, or PBMCs came the material, which was cDNA or gDNA.

V lost 5 bases, J lost 4 bases, and 8 bases lay in between. Germline CDR1 KGHSH, CDR2 LQKENI. The CDR3 runs 13 residues. Original handling: Nucleated cell counts were estimated from reference gene primer amplification. Here immunoSEQ multiplex PCR was the method, and the copy in TCRdb shows in-frame clones only, minus some. V, J and clone size are taken as reported in that table, and D and trimming were inferred from the DNA itself. The sample contains 55,000 to 85,000 clones, 80% to 90% of which appear only once. This chain connects TRBV18 to TRBJ1-4; no definite D call. The clonotype originates from a young woman with acute or convalescent COVID-19. The specimen was peripheral blood. CDR3 protein: CASSSQNNEKLFF. Written as DNA, the CDR3 is TGTGCCAGCTCATCCCAAAATAATGAAAAACTGTTTTTT.